These T cell receptor beta chains were read from a single sample in a study of T cell repertoires in cytomegalovirus infection. TCRdb re-called the reads through MiXCR, storing one row per CDR3 protein. In the table there are some 700,000 distinct CDR3 sequences, under 40% of which are singletons. The sequenced sample consisted of PBMCs. All receptors come from a human donor in good health (CMV status not recorded). Some clones in this sample may be carry-over from other donors' samples. CDR3s include the opening cysteine and the closing phenylalanine or tryptophan. Each record gives: CDR3 DNA, CDR3 protein, J gene, V gene, D gene, clone size. The D gene is left open where the match is weak. Clone size is shown for a subset of rows, as once, few, many or a class of expanded clone.

DNA: TGCAGTGCTAAGTTGTCACCCCTCCACTTT; CDR3: CSAKLSPLHF; J: TRBJ1-6; V: TRBV20-1; D: .; size: .
DNA: TGTGCCAGCGGGGTATTTATGAACACTGAAGCTTTCTTT; CDR3: CASGVFMNTEAFF; J: TRBJ1-1; V: TRBV7-3; D: .; size: many
DNA: TGCAGCGTTGAGGGGGAGAGCACTGAAGCTTTCTTT; CDR3: CSVEGESTEAFF; J: TRBJ1-1; V: TRBV29-1; D: .; size: few
DNA: TGTGCCAGCAGCTTCTGGACAGGGGGATACAATGAGCAGTTCTTC; CDR3: CASSFWTGGYNEQFF; J: TRBJ2-1; V: TRBV5-5; D: TRBD1; size: .
DNA: .; CDR3: CASSLVSLDRMLGEETQYF; J: TRBJ2-5; V: TRBV7-6; D: .; size: many
DNA: TGTGCCAGCAGTTACGAGGGACAGGGTAATAGAAACACCATATATTTT; CDR3: CASSYEGQGNRNTIYF; J: TRBJ1-3; V: TRBV6-1; D: TRBD1; size: few
DNA: TGTGCCAGCAGCGAACGGGGTCTAGCGGGAGTCTACGAGCAGTACTTC; CDR3: CASSERGLAGVYEQYF; J: TRBJ2-7; V: TRBV7-2; D: TRBD2; size: .
DNA: TGTGCCAGCAGTGAATATCCAGGAGGGACCTCTGGGGCCAACGTCCTGACTTTC; CDR3: CASSEYPGGTSGANVLTF; J: TRBJ2-6; V: TRBV6-1; D: .; size: few
DNA: TGTGCCAGCAGTGAAGCCAACTGGCAGGTTGAAAAACTGTTTTTT; CDR3: CASSEANWQVEKLFF; J: TRBJ1-4; V: TRBV6-1; D: .; size: few
DNA: TGTGCCAGCAGTTCCGACAGGGCCGGCTCTGGCTACACCTTC; CDR3: CASSSDRAGSGYTF; J: TRBJ1-2; V: TRBV12-3/TRBV12-4; D: TRBD1; size: .
DNA: TGTGCCAGCAGCTTACTACGGGAGCAGTTATTC; CDR3: CASSLLREQLF; J: TRBJ2-1; V: TRBV11-2; D: .; size: .
DNA: TGTGCCAGCAGCCAAGGGGAAGCTCAGCCCCAGCATTTT; CDR3: CASSQGEAQPQHF; J: TRBJ1-5; V: TRBV4-2; D: .; size: few
DNA: TGCAGCGTGACAGGTGGACAGGGGGCCTACGAGCAGTACTTC; CDR3: CSVTGGQGAYEQYF; J: TRBJ2-7; V: TRBV20-1; D: TRBD1; size: .
DNA: TGCGCCAGCAGCCAAGATGAGAGGTTTTCTGAAAAACTGTTTTTT; CDR3: CASSQDERFSEKLFF; J: TRBJ1-4; V: TRBV4-3; D: .; size: few
DNA: TGTGCCAGCAGCTTAGACGGCTTGCTAAGCTCCTACGAGCAGTCCTTC; CDR3: CASSLDGLLSSYEQSF; J: TRBJ2-7; V: TRBV7-2; D: .; size: .
DNA: TGTGCCAGCAGTTTAAGGGATCTAGCGGGGAGCGAGCAGTACTTC; CDR3: CASSLRDLAGSEQYF; J: TRBJ2-7; V: TRBV27; D: TRBD2; size: once
DNA: TGTGCCAGCAGCTTAAGTGATGGGACAGGGTATATCACTGAAGCTTTCTTT; CDR3: CASSLSDGTGYITEAFF; J: TRBJ1-1; V: TRBV7-2; D: TRBD1; size: .
DNA: TGTGCCAGCAGTTATTCCCGGGAACAAGAGACCCAGTACTTC; CDR3: CASSYSREQETQYF; J: TRBJ2-5; V: TRBV6-5; D: .; size: .
DNA: TGTGCCAGCAGCTTAAGGACAGATGATAATGAAAAACTGTTTTTT; CDR3: CASSLRTDDNEKLFF; J: TRBJ1-4; V: TRBV7-9; D: .; size: few
DNA: TGTGCCAGCTCACCACAGGGACCCCTCACAGATACGCAGTATTTT; CDR3: CASSPQGPLTDTQYF; J: TRBJ2-3; V: TRBV18; D: .; size: .
DNA: TGTGCCAGCAGTGTTGAAGGGGGCTTTGGCTACACCTTC; CDR3: CASSVEGGFGYTF; J: TRBJ1-2; V: TRBV2; D: TRBD1; size: few
DNA: TGTGCCAGCAGCCAAACCCAAAGAGGGGGCATCCTCTACAATGAGCAGTTCTTC; CDR3: CASSQTQRGGILYNEQFF; J: TRBJ2-1; V: TRBV7-6; D: TRBD1; size: .
DNA: TGTGCCAGCGGCTTCCGGACAGGGGGCTCTCAGCCCCAGCATTTT; CDR3: CASGFRTGGSQPQHF; J: TRBJ1-5; V: TRBV7-2; D: TRBD1; size: many
DNA: TGTGCCAGCAGCCGCGGGACTAGCGTATCCGAGCAGTACTTC; CDR3: CASSRGTSVSEQYF; J: TRBJ2-7; V: TRBV11-3; D: TRBD2; size: few
DNA: TGTGCCAGCAGTTTAAGGGACACACGAAACTATGGCTACACCTTC; CDR3: CASSLRDTRNYGYTF; J: TRBJ1-2; V: TRBV27; D: .; size: .
DNA: TGTGCCAGCTTTGAAGTCGGACCGCGCTTTAACAATGAGCAGTTCTTC; CDR3: CASFEVGPRFNNEQFF; J: TRBJ2-1; V: TRBV2; D: .; size: .